The entry below gives a single TCR beta chain sequence along with its context. No antigen is known for it. Trimming took 5 bases from V and 4 from J, leaving 14 bases between them. Germline CDR1 reads SGHVS; CDR2 reads FNYEAQ. The CDR3 has 14 amino acids. This sample stems from a study of cytomegalovirus exposure and HLA in healthy donors. On the study more broadly: A later analysis reported the same platform for the 95 to 150 validation repertoires and the approximately 640 first-cohort repertoires.

The method was immunoSEQ multiplex PCR; TCRdb's version includes in-frame clones alone and lacks a portion of them. This table has about 190,000 clones, approximately 80% appearing once. Whole-study results and caveats: Specificity of a few CMV-associated chains for CMV antigens was verified in vitro. It was reportedly the case that the classifier diagnosed cytomegalovirus status with high specificity and sensitivity. The authors enumerated around 150 TCR beta chains as linked to cytomegalovirus.

The sequencing sample was made of PBMCs. The rearrangement uses TRBV7-6 and TRBJ2-5, with D maybe TRBD1 (5 bases). The source of this sequence is a man aged 18 to 35 in good health and CMV-seropositive. The CDR3 reads CASSPLRGSETQYF. In nucleotides, the CDR3 is TGTGCCAGCAGCCCCCTTAGGGGTTCAGAGACCCAGTACTTC.